Presented here are 9 T cell receptor beta chains from one specimen sequenced in a study of blood T cells in healthy people across ages. The authors ran a second PCR of about 6 to 12 cycles using a sample-barcoded 5' primer and a J-beta primer mix. TCRdb itself ran the 5' RACE reads through MiXCR, one entry per CDR3 protein. The table has 700,000 to 850,000 distinct CDR3 sequences, 35% to 40% seen once. The sequenced sample was blood. All receptors come from a man aged 18 to 29 in good health.

This clonotype was seen a few times. The chain combines TRBV5-5 with TRBJ2-7; 8 nucleotides match TRBD1. This CDR3 has 17 amino acids. With 5 bases clipped from V and 5 bases from J, the junction kept 18 bases outside the gene matches. Germline V gene sequence: CDR1 SGHKS, CDR2 YYEKEE (reference sequence). CDR3 bases: TGTGCCAGCAGTTCTTCAACCGTTTGGGGACAGGACGACGAGCAGTACTTC. It translates to CASSSSTVWGQDDEQYF.

The chain couples TRBV20-1 to TRBJ2-3; D gene unclear. The CDR3 has 13 residues. Germline V gene data show CDR1 as DFQATT and CDR2 as SNEGSKA (reference sequence). V was pared by 3 bases and J by 0 bases, with 7 bases between. CDR3 amino acids: CSARWGSTDTQYF. Written as DNA, the CDR3 is TGCAGTGCTAGGTGGGGTAGCACAGATACGCAGTATTTT.

This chain connects TRBV7-9 to TRBJ1-2; 7 nucleotides match TRBD1. Germline CDR1 is SEHNR and CDR2 is FQNEAQ (reference sequence). There are 17 residues in the CDR3. Germline trimming cut 2 bases from V and 0 bases from J; bases unmatched to any gene: 9. CDR3 DNA sequence: TGTGCCAGCAGCTTATGGCGGAGGGACAGCTCTAACTATGGCTACACCTTC. The encoded protein is CASSLWRRDSSNYGYTF.

A word on this clonotype: This sequence may be a read error, since a much larger clone differs from it by one base. The chain has TRBV7-2 and TRBJ1-2; D is undetermined. The CDR3 sequence is 12 residues long. The ends were cut back, 1 base at V and 6 bases at J, with 6 bases in the middle. Per the germline V gene, CDR1 is SGHTA and CDR2 is FQGNSA. CDR3 DNA: TGTGCCAGCAGCTTAGATGTGGATGGCTACACCTTC. It specifies CASSLDVDGYTF.

This clonotype has more than one count but fewer than ten. V is TRBV10-3 and J is TRBJ2-7; TRBD1 is a possible D gene (7 bases). The CDR3 consists of 13 residues. CDR1 is ENHRY and CDR2 is SYGVKD in the germline V gene. The V end was cut by 7 bases, the J end by 7 bases, with 17 bases between. CDR3 DNA sequence: TGTGCCATCAACACAGGGGAGGTCGGGGAGCAGTACTTC. Its translation is CAINTGEVGEQYF.

Concerning this clonotype itself: One junction end disagrees with the germline gene, perhaps due to a read error. The rearrangement links TRBV14 to TRBJ1-6; no clear D. Germline CDR1 and CDR2: SGHDN and FVKESK. CDR3 length equals 13 residues. The CDR3 region is CASRTTYNSPLHF. The CDR3 region has the DNA TGTGCCAGCAGAACCACCTACAATTCACCCCTCCACTTT.

This rearrangement joins TRBV7-9 to TRBJ1-2; D is undetermined. There are 15 residues in the CDR3. Germline V gene sequence: CDR1 SEHNR, CDR2 FQNEAQ (reference sequence). V was cut by 1 base and J by 4 bases, with 13 bases left in between. CDR3 sequence: CASSLEVTLIYGYTF. The CDR3 DNA is TGTGCCAGCAGCTTAGAAGTGACATTGATCTATGGCTACACCTTC.

The rearrangement links TRBV28 to TRBJ2-1; TRBD2 is a possible D gene (5 bases). Matching the DNA end better, TRBJ2-7 makes the J call doubtful. Per the germline V gene, CDR1 is MDHEN and CDR2 is SYDVKM. There are 13 residues in the CDR3. CDR3 protein: CASGLGSYNEQYF. The CDR3 DNA sequence: TGTGCCAGCGGACTGGGTTCCTACAATGAGCAGTACTTC.

At least ten counts were recorded for this clonotype. V gene TRBV10-3 combines with J gene TRBJ2-3; D is possibly TRBD1 (5 bases). Trimming left V 1 base short and J 1 base short, with 15 bases between. This CDR3 is 17 amino acids long. Germline CDR1 and CDR2: ENHRY and SYGVKD. The CDR3 sequence is CAISEYAGIIGTDTQYF. The CDR3 DNA is TGTGCCATCAGTGAGTATGCAGGGATCATCGGCACAGATACGCAGTATTTT.